The 19 T cell receptor beta chains reported below all come from one sample, sequenced in a study of blood T cell repertoires in COVID-19. Assay: immunoSEQ multiplex PCR; the TCRdb copy retains only in-frame clones and omits some. The sample lists 150,000 to 200,000 clones, around nine tenths occurring once. Sequencing used peripheral blood. The receptors were sampled from a woman aged 65 to 85 with COVID-19, enrolled during active disease.

This clone was observed once. The genes are TRBV4-2 and TRBJ2-7; 9 nucleotides agree with TRBD1. Germline trimming cut 2 bases from V and 5 bases from J; bases unmatched to any gene: 4. CDR3 size: 14 residues. Germline V lookup: CDR1 LGHNA, CDR2 YNFKEQ. DNA of the CDR3: TGTGCCAGCAGCCAAACAGGGGGCGGAGACGAGCAGTACTTC. The encoded protein is CASSQTGGGDEQYF.

This chain connects TRBV7-9 to TRBJ2-5; TRBD1 aligns across 10 bases. Per the germline V gene, CDR1 is SEHNR and CDR2 is FQNEAQ (reference sequence). Losses at the gene ends were 0 bases for V and 3 bases for J; bases not matched to a gene: 1. The CDR3 runs to 15 residues. In DNA, the CDR3 is TGTGCCAGCAGCTTAGCCGGACAGGGGGAAGAGACCCAGTACTTC. Encoded protein: CASSLAGQGEETQYF. The full variable domain, with the rest looked up from reference TRBV7-9 and TRBJ2-5, is DTGVSQNPRHKITKRGQNVTFRCDPISEHNRLYWYRQTLGQGPEFLTYFQNEAQLEKSRLLSDRFSAERPKGSFSTLEIQRTEQGDSAMYLCASSLAGQGEETQYFGPGTRLLVL.

The rearrangement joins TRBV4-2 to TRBJ1-2; TRBD1 is a possible D gene (6 bases). The CDR3 runs 17 residues. V lost 0 bases, J lost 8 bases, and 22 bases lay in between. CDR1 is LGHNA, CDR2 YNFKEQ, per germline. CDR3 amino acids: CASSQDPGEGVARGYTF. The CDR3 nucleotides read TGTGCCAGCAGCCAAGATCCCGGGGAGGGGGTCGCCCGAGGCTACACCTTC.

The V call is TRBV6-2 or TRBV6-3, the J call TRBJ2-2; tentatively, D is TRBD2 (6 bases). CDR3 length: 17 amino acids. CDR1 and CDR2 from the germline V gene are MNHEY and SVGEGT. V was shortened by 4 bases and J by 4 bases, with 19 bases between the two germline ends. CDR3 sequence: CASSSQWREESTGELFF. CDR3 DNA sequence: TGTGCCAGCAGTTCCCAGTGGAGGGAGGAAAGCACCGGGGAGCTGTTTTTT.

The CDR3, as DNA: TGCGCCAGCAGCCAAGGGACAGGGCGCTCCTACGAGCAGTACTTC. Translation: CASSQGTGRSYEQYF. The chain joins TRBV4-1 to TRBJ2-7, with 8 bases aligning to TRBD1. Trimming removed 1 base from V and 0 bases from J; junction bases left unmatched: 2. Germline CDR1 MGHRA, CDR2 YSYEKL. This CDR3 region has 15 residues.

This chain links TRBV5-1 with TRBJ1-4, with D possibly TRBD1 on 5 matching bases. V was pared by 4 bases and J by 6 bases, with 13 bases between. CDR1 is SGHRS, CDR2 YFSETQ, per germline. The CDR3 has 14 amino acids. In nucleotides, the CDR3 is TGCGCCAGCAGCGCGCAGGGTGTAGATGAAAAACTGTTTTTT. Its translation is CASSAQGVDEKLFF.

The CDR3: CATRIGGEETQYF. For the CDR3, the DNA is TGTGCCACACGGATCGGAGGCGAAGAGACCCAGTACTTC. This rearrangement joins TRBV10-3 to TRBJ2-5, with D possibly matching TRBD2 (5 bases). With 10 bases removed from V and 3 bases from J, the gap between germline ends came to 15 bases. The CDR3 spans 13 residues. Germline V CDR1 and CDR2: ENHRY, SYGVKD.

The V call is TRBV30, the J call TRBJ1-6; tentatively, D is TRBD1 (5 bases). V was trimmed by 0 bases and J by 8 bases, leaving 8 bases between them. The CDR3 length is 13 residues. Germline values: CDR1 GTSNPN, CDR2 SVGIG (reference sequence). The CDR3: CAWSVGRDSPLHF. DNA for the CDR3: TGTGCCTGGAGTGTAGGCAGGGATTCACCCCTCCACTTT.

The genes are TRBV11-1 and TRBJ2-7; D not certain. Trimming took off 5 bases at V and 2 bases at J, with 16 bases between the two ends. Germline V gives CDR1 SGHAT, CDR2 FQDESV (reference sequence). This CDR3 has 15 amino acids. This CDR3 reads CASSVFPTKTYEQYF. The CDR3 nucleotides are TGTGCCAGCAGCGTTTTCCCCACAAAGACCTACGAGCAGTACTTC.

The CDR3 here is CASSLGQGGGDTQYF. CDR3 bases: TGTGCCAGCAGCTTGGGACAGGGGGGAGGAGATACGCAGTATTTT. The V call is TRBV5-5, the J call TRBJ2-3; 9 nucleotides match TRBD1. CDR1 is SGHKS, CDR2 YYEKEE, per germline (reference sequence). After removal of 0 bases from V and 5 bases from J, the junction contained 4 bases not matched to a gene. The CDR3 length is 15 residues.

The chain carries TRBV19 and TRBJ1-4, with a possible D match to TRBD1 (6 bases). There are 16 residues in the CDR3. Trimming shortened V by 4 bases and J by 4 bases, and 16 bases separated the two germline ends. The germline gives CDR1 LNHDA, CDR2 SQIVND (reference sequence). The CDR3 DNA follows: TGTGCCAGTAGTACCATTACCGGACAGCTTAATGAAAAACTGTTTTTT. Its protein is CASSTITGQLNEKLFF.

The V gene is TRBV9, the J gene TRBJ2-7, with 11 positions matching TRBD1. This CDR3 has 15 residues. The germline V gene has CDR1 SGDLS and CDR2 YYNGEE. Trimming took 3 bases from V and 5 from J; bases not matched to a gene: 7. The CDR3 loop is CASSASGTGGNEQYF. For the CDR3, the DNA is TGTGCCAGCAGCGCCTCCGGGACAGGGGGGAACGAGCAGTACTTC.

The V and J genes are TRBV7-9 and TRBJ1-2, with 7 bases identical to TRBD1. This CDR3 comprises 14 residues. Trimming removed 5 bases from V and 7 bases from J; junction bases left unmatched: 10. Germline assignment: CDR1 SEHNR and CDR2 FQNEAQ (reference sequence). Here the CDR3 reads CASSVGTALTGYTF. For the CDR3, the DNA is TGTGCCAGCAGCGTCGGGACAGCGCTTACTGGCTACACCTTC.

This chain uses TRBV19 with TRBJ1-4, with 7 bases identical to TRBD1. CDR3 length equals 15 residues. Per the germline V gene, CDR1 is LNHDA and CDR2 is SQIVND (reference sequence). The junction had 6 bases not matched to a gene; V was cut back by 4 bases and J by 4 bases. CDR3 region: CASSRPTGRNEKLFF. CDR3 nucleotide sequence: TGTGCCAGTAGTAGACCGACAGGGCGTAATGAAAAACTGTTTTTT.

The chain recombines TRBV25-1 with TRBJ2-7; TRBD2 is a possible D gene (6 bases). CDR3 length equals 15 residues. Germline assignment: CDR1 MGHDK and CDR2 SYGVNS. V was cut by 0 bases and J by 2 bases, with 11 bases left in between. In DNA, the CDR3 is TGTGCCAGCAGTGAATACGGGGGTAAAACCTACGAGCAGTACTTC. Translated, it gives CASSEYGGKTYEQYF.

The rearrangement joins TRBV6-2 or TRBV6-3 to TRBJ2-4; unclear D gene. The CDR3 covers 11 residues. V dropped 4 bases and J dropped 12 bases, with 10 bases sitting between them. Germline CDR1 reads MNHEY; CDR2 reads SVGEGT. The CDR3 protein is CASSSTTTQYF. CDR3 DNA sequence: TGTGCCAGCAGTTCGACAACCACTCAGTACTTC.

A single count supports this clone. CDR3 residues: CASAYTSASYEQYF. Here the CDR3 DNA reads TGTGCCAGCGCGTATACTAGCGCCTCCTACGAGCAGTACTTC. The chain links TRBV6-1 to TRBJ2-7; 7 nucleotides match TRBD2. With 8 bases clipped from V and 0 bases from J, the junction kept 7 bases outside the gene matches. The CDR3 contains 14 residues. Germline CDR1 and CDR2: MNHNS and SASEGT.

The rearrangement joins TRBV5-1 to TRBJ2-3, with a weak D call TRBD2 (5 bases). CDR1 SGHRS and CDR2 YFSETQ come from the germline V gene. The CDR3 covers 16 residues. The germline V and J ends were trimmed by 2 bases and 1 base, with 14 bases remaining between them. This CDR3 reads CASSLPRGIGTDTQYF. CDR3 coding DNA: TGCGCCAGCAGCTTACCCCGGGGAATTGGCACAGATACGCAGTATTTT. Full variable domain (outside the CDR3, taken from reference TRBV5-1 and TRBJ2-3): KAGVTQTPRYLIKTRGQQVTLSCSPISGHRSVSWYQQTPGQGLQFLFEYFSETQRNKGNFPGRFSGRQFSNSRSEMNVSTLELGDSALYLCASSLPRGIGTDTQYFGPGTRLTVL.

The genes are TRBV4-1 and TRBJ2-1; 11 bases align to TRBD2. With 0 bases clipped from V and 9 bases from J, the junction kept 16 bases outside the gene matches. The CDR3 runs 19 residues. CDR1 MGHRA and CDR2 YSYEKL come from the germline V gene. The CDR3 here is CASSQERLLAGGVSGEQFF. The CDR3 DNA reads TGCGCCAGCAGCCAAGAGCGGCTTTTAGCGGGAGGGGTTAGCGGTGAGCAGTTCTTC.